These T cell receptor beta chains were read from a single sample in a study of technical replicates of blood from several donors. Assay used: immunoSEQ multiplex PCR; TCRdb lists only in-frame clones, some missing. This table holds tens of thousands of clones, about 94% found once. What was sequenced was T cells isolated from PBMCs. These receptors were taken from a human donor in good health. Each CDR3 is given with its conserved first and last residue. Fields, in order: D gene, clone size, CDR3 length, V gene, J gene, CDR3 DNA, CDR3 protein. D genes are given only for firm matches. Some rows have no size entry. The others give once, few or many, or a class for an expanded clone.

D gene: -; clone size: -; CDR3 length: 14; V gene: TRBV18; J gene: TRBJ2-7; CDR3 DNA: TGTGCCAGCTCACCACCGACTTTGCTCGACGAGCAGTACTTC; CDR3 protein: CASSPPTLLDEQYF
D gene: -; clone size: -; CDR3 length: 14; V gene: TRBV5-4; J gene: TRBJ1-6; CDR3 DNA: TGTGCCAGCAGCCCTAATTTCTATAATTCACCCCTCCACTTT; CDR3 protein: CASSPNFYNSPLHF
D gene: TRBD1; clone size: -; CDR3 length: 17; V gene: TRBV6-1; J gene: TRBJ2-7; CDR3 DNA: TGTGCCAGCAGTGTAGCAACAGGGGCCCGCGGCTCCTACGAGCAGTACTTC; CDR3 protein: CASSVATGARGSYEQYF
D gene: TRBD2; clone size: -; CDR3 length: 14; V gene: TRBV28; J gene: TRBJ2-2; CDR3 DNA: TGTGCCAGCAGAGCGGGGGGGTGGTCCGGGGAGCTGTTTTTT; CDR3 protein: CASRAGGWSGELFF
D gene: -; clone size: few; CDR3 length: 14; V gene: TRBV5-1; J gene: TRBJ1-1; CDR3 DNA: TGCGCCAGCAGCTTCGGGATGGAGGGGACTGAAGCTTTCTTT; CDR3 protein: CASSFGMEGTEAFF
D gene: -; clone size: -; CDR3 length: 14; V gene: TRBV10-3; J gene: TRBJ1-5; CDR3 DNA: TGTGCCATCAGTGCGGGACACAGCAATCAGCCCCAGCATTTT; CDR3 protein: CAISAGHSNQPQHF
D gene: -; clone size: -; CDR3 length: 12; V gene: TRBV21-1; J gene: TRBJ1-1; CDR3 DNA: TGTGCCAGCAGAAACCGGGGGGACTCAGCTTTCTTT; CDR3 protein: CASRNRGDSAFF
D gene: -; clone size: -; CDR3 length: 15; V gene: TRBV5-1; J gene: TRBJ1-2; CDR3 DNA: TGCGCCAGCAGCACCTTTGCGGACACCCCCTATGGCTACACCTTC; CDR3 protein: CASSTFADTPYGYTF
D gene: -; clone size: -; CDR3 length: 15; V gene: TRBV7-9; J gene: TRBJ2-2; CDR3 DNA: TGTGCCAGCAGCTTATACGACAGAAACACCGGGGAGCTGTTTTTT; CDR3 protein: CASSLYDRNTGELFF
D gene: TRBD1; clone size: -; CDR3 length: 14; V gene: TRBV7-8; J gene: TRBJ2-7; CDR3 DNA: TGTGCCAGCAGCTTAGCCGGACAGGGTTACGAGCAGTACTTC; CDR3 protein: CASSLAGQGYEQYF
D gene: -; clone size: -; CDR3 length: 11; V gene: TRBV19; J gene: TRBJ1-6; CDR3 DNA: TGTGCCAGTAGTATAGGGGGCCCCCTCCACTTT; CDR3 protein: CASSIGGPLHF
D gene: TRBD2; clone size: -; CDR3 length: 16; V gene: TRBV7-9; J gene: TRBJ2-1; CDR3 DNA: TGTGCCAGCAGCTACTCGGGACTAGGGTTATACAATGAGCAGTTCTTC; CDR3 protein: CASSYSGLGLYNEQFF
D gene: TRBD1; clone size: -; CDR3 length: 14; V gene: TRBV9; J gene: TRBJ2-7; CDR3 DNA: TGTGCCAGCAGTGCACAGGGGGGAGCCTACGAGCAGTACTTC; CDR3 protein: CASSAQGGAYEQYF
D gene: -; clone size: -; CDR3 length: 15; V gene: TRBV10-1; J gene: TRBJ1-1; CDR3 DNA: TGCGCCAGCAGCCCGAGTCTTGGGGGCGGGGGTGAAGCTTTCTTT; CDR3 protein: CASSPSLGGGGEAFF
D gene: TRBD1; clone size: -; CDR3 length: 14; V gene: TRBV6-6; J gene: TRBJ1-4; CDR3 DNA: TGTGCCAGCACCAGGGGGCAGGGTAGCGAAAAACTGTTTTTT; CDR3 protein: CASTRGQGSEKLFF
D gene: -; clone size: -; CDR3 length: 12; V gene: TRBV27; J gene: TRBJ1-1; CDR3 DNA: TGTGCCAGCTCGACAGAAAACACTGAAGCTTTCTTT; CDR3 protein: CASSTENTEAFF
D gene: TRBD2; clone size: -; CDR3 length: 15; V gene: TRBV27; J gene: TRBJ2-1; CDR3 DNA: TGTGCCAGCAGTTTAGGGACTAGCAGCTCCTATGAGCAGTTCTTC; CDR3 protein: CASSLGTSSSYEQFF
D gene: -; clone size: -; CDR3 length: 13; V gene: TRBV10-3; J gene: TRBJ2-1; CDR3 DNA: TGTGCCGGAAGGATGACAATTGCCGATGAGCAGTTCTTC; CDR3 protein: CAGRMTIADEQFF
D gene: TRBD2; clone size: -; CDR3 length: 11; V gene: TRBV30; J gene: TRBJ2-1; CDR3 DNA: TGTGCCTGGGAAAATGCGGGGGGGCAGTTCTTC; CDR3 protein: CAWENAGGQFF
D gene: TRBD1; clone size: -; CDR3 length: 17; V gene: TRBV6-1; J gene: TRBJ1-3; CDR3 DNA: TGTGCCAGCAGTGAATTCGGACAGGGGGCATCTGGAAACACCATATATTTT; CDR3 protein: CASSEFGQGASGNTIYF
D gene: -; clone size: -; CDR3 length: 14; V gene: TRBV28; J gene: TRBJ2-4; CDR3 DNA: TGTGCCAGCTTTTTTAGCGGAGCCAAAAACATTCAGTACTTC; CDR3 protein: CASFFSGAKNIQYF
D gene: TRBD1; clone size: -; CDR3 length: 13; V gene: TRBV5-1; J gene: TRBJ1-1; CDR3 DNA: TGCGCCAGCACCCGAACAGGGGGCGGTGAAGCTTTCTTT; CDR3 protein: CASTRTGGGEAFF
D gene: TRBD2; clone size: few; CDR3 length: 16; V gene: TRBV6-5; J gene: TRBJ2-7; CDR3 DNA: TGTGCCAGCAGTTACCCCGGACTAGCGGGTTACTACGAGCAGTACTTC; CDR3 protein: CASSYPGLAGYYEQYF
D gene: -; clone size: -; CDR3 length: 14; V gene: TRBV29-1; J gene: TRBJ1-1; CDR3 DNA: TGCAGCGCTAGGATAGGGGGGGTGAACACTGAAGCTTTCTTT; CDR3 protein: CSARIGGVNTEAFF
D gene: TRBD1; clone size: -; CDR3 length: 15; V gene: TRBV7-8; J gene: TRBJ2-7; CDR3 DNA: TGTGCCAGCAGCCGACGGACAGGTGATCCCTACGAGCAGTACTTC; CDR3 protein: CASSRRTGDPYEQYF
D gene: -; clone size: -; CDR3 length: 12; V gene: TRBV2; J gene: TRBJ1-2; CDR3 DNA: TGTGCCAGCAGTGTTACAGGGCTTGGCTACACCTTC; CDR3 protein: CASSVTGLGYTF
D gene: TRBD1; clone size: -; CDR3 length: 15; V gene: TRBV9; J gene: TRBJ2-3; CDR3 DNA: TGTGCCAGCAGCACCCGGACAGGGTATGGAGATACGCAGTATTTT; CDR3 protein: CASSTRTGYGDTQYF
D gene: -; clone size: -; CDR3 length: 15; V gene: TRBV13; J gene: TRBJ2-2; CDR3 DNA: TGTGCCAGCAGCTTAGTCGGGACTTTGTCCGGGGAGCTGTTTTTT; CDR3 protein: CASSLVGTLSGELFF
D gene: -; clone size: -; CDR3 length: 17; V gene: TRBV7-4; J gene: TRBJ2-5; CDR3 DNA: TGTGCCAGCAGCTTAGTCCCTGTTCAGGGGTGGGAAGAGACCCAGTACTTC; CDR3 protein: CASSLVPVQGWEETQYF
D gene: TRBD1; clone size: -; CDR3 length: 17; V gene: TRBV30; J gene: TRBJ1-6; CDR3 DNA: TGTGCCTGGAGACCCCAACCGGGACAGGGGGCCGATTCACCCCTCCACTTT; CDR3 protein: CAWRPQPGQGADSPLHF
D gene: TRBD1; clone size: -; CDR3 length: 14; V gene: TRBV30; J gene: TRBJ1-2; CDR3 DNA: TGTGCCTTTCAGACAGGGATCCCCCGCTATGGCTACACCTTC; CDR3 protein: CAFQTGIPRYGYTF
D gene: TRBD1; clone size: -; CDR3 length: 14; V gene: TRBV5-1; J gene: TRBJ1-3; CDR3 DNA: TGCGCCAGCAGCTTAGGACAGGGCGGGAACACCATATATTTT; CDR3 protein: CASSLGQGGNTIYF
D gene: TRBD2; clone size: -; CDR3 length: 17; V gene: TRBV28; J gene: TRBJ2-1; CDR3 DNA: TGTGCCACCTGGACTAGCGGGAGCCCCGGCTCCTACAATGAGCAGTTCTTC; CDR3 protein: CATWTSGSPGSYNEQFF
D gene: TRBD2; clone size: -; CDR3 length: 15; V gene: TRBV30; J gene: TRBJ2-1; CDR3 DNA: TGTGCCTGGAGTGTAGTGAGCGGGGGGGCCGGTGAGCAGTTCTTC; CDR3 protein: CAWSVVSGGAGEQFF
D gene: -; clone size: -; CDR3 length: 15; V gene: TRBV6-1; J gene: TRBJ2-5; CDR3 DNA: TGTGCCAGCACCAAAAGATTAGCGGAGGGGAAGACCCAGTACTTC; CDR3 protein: CASTKRLAEGKTQYF
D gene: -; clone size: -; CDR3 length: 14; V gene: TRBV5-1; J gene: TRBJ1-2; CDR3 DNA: TGCGCCAGCAGCCACCAATCAGCTAACTATGGCTACACCTTC; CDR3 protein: CASSHQSANYGYTF
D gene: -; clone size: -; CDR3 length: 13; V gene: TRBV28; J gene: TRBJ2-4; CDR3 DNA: TGTGCCAGCAACGGGCAGGGAATAGACATTCAGTACTTC; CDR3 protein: CASNGQGIDIQYF
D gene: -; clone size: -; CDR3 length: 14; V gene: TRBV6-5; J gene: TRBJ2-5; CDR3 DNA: TGTGCCAGCAGCCCCCATCCCGAGGTAGAGACCCAGTACTTC; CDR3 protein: CASSPHPEVETQYF
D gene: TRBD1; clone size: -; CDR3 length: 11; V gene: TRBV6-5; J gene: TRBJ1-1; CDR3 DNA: TGTGCCAGCAGGGGACAGAGTGAAGCTTTCTTT; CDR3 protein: CASRGQSEAFF
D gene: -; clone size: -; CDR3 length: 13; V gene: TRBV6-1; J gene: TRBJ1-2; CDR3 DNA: TGTGCCAGCAGTGAATATGGGCTTGGGGGCTACACCTTC; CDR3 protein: CASSEYGLGGYTF
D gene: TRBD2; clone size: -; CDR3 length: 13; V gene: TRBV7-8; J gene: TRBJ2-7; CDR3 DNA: TGTGCCAGCAGGGAGGCGGGAGGCTACGAGCAGTACTTC; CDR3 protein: CASREAGGYEQYF
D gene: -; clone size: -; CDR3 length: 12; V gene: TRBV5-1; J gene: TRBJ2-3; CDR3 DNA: TGCGCCAGCAGCACAGGGCCAGATACGCAGTATTTT; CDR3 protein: CASSTGPDTQYF
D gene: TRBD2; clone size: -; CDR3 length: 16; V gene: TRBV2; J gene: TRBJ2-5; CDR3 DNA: TGTGCCAGCACCGAACTAGCGGGGGGAATACAAGAGACCCAGTACTTC; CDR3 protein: CASTELAGGIQETQYF
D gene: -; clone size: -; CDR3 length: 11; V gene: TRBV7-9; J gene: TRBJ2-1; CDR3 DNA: TGTGCCAGCAGCCCATACAATGAGCAGTTCTTC; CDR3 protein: CASSPYNEQFF
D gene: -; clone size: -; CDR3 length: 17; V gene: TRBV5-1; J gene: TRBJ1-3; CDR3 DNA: TGCGCCAGCAGTCACGAGGGCACGGCGAACTCTGGAAACACCATATATTTT; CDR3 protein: CASSHEGTANSGNTIYF
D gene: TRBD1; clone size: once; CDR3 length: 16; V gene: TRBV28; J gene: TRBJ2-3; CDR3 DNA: TGTGCCAGCAGTACAACCGACAGGGGGCTAACAGATACGCAGTATTTT; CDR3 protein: CASSTTDRGLTDTQYF
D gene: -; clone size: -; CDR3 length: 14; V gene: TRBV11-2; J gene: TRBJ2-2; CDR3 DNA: TGTGCCAGCAGCCTCCCGAGGAACACCGGGGAGCTGTTTTTT; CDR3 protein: CASSLPRNTGELFF
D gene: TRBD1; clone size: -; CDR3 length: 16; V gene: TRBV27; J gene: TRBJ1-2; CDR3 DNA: TGTGCCAGCAGCCTATTAGCAGGGGGCCTAAACTATGGCTACACCTTC; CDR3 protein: CASSLLAGGLNYGYTF
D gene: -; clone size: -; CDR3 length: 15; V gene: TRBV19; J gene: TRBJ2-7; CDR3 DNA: TGTGCCAGTAGTATTGGTCCCGCGGTCACCTACGAGCAGTACTTC; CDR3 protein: CASSIGPAVTYEQYF
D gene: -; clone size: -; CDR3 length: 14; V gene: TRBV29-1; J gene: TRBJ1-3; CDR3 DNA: TGCAGCGCGGGAGGGGGGTTCTCTGGAAACACCATATATTTT; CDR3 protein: CSAGGGFSGNTIYF
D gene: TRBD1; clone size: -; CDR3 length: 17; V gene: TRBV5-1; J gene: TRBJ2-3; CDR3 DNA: TGCGCCAGCAGCCATGGACAGGGGGGGTTTAGCACAGATACGCAGTATTTT; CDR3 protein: CASSHGQGGFSTDTQYF
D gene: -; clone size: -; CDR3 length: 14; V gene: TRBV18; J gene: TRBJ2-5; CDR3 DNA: TGTGCCAGCTCACCCTCAAATTCGGTCGAGACCCAGTACTTC; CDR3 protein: CASSPSNSVETQYF
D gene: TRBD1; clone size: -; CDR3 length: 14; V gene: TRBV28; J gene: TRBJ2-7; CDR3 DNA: TGTGCCAGCAGGACCCAGGGGGCCTCCTACGAGCAGTACTTC; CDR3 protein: CASRTQGASYEQYF
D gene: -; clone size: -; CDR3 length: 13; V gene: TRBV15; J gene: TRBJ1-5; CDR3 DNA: TGTGCCACCAGCAAACTTGGGCAGCAGCCCCAGCATTTT; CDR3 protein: CATSKLGQQPQHF
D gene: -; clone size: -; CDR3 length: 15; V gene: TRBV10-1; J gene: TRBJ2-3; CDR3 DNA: TGCGCCAGCAGTGAGTCGACTCGGGTCGGAGATACGCAGTATTTT; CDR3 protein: CASSESTRVGDTQYF
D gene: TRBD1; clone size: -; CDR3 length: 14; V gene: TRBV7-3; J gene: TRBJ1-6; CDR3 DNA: TGTGCCAGCAGCCCGGGACAGCCCAATTCACCCCTCCACTTT; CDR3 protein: CASSPGQPNSPLHF
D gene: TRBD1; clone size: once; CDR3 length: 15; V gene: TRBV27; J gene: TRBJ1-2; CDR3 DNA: TGTGCCAGCAGTTTATTGGGACAGGGGGCATATGGCTACACCTTC; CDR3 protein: CASSLLGQGAYGYTF
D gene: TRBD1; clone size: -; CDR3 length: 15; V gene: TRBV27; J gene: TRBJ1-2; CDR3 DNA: TGTGCCAGCAGTCCGTGGGACAGGGGCTTCTATGGCTACACCTTC; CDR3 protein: CASSPWDRGFYGYTF